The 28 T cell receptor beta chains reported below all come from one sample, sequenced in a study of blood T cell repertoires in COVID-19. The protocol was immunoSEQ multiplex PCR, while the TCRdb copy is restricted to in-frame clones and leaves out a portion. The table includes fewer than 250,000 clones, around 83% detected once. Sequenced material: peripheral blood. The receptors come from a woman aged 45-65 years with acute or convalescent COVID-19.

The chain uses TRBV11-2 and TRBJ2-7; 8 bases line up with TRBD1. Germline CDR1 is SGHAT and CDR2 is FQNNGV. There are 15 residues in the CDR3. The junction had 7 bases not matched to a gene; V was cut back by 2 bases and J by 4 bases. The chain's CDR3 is CASSLKRTGRYEQYF. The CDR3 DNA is TGTGCCAGCAGCTTAAAGAGGACAGGGCGGTACGAGCAGTACTTC.

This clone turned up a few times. The CDR3 protein is CASSIVLRGDYEQYF. Written as DNA, the CDR3 is TGTGCCAGTAGTATAGTCCTCCGGGGTGACTACGAGCAGTACTTC. The genes are TRBV19 and TRBJ2-7; the D gene is possibly TRBD2 (5 bases). Trimming removed 1 base at V and 3 bases at J, with 13 bases between. The CDR3 totals 15 residues. Germline V gene lookup returns CDR1 LNHDA and CDR2 SQIVND (reference sequence). Together with reference TRBV19 and TRBJ2-7, the CDR3 gives the full variable domain: DGGITQSPKYLFRKEGQNVTLSCEQNLNHDAMYWYRQDPGQGLRLIYYSQIVNDFQKGDIAEGYSVSREKKESFPLTVTSAQKNPTAFYLCASSIVLRGDYEQYFGPGTRLTVT.

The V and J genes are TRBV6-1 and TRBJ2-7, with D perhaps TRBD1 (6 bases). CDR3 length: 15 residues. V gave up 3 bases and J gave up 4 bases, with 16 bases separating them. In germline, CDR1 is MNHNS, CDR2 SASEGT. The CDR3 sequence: CASSEWTVFRYEQYF. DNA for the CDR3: TGTGCCAGCAGTGAGTGGACAGTGTTTCGGTACGAGCAGTACTTC.

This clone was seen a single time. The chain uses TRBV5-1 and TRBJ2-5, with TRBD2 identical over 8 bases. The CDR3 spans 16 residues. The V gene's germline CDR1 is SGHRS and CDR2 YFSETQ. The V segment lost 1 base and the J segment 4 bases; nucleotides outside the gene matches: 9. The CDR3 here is CASSLMSTSGRETQYF. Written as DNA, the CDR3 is TGCGCCAGCAGCTTGATGAGTACTAGCGGCCGAGAGACCCAGTACTTC.

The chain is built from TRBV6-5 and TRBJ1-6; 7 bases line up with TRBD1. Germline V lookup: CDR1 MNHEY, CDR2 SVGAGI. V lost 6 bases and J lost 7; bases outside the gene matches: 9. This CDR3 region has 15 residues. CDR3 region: CASSNDRVRNSPLHF. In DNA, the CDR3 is TGTGCCAGCAGCAACGACAGGGTTCGGAATTCACCCCTCCACTTT.

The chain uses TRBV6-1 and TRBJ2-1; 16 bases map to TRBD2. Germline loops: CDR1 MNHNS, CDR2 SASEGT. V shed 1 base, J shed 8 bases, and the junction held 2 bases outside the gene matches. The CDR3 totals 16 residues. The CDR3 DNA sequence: TGTGCCAGCAGTGAAGAGGGACTAGCGGGAGGGCATGAGCAGTTCTTC. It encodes CASSEEGLAGGHEQFF.

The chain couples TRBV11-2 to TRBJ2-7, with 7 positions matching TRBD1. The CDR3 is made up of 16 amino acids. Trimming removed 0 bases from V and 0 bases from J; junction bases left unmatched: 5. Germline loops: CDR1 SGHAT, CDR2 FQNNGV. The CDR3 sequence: CASSLDSWTGSYEQYF. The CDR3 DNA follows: TGTGCCAGCAGCTTAGATTCTTGGACAGGCTCCTACGAGCAGTACTTC.

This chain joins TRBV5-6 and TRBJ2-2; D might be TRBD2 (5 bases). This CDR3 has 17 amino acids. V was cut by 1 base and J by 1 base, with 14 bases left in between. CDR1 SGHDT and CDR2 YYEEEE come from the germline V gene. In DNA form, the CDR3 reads TGTGCCAGCAGCTTGTTCGGTCCAGGAGGGAACACCGGGGAGCTGTTTTTT. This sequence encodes CASSLFGPGGNTGELFF. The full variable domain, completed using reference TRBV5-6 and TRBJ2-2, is DAGVTQSPTHLIKTRGQQVTLRCSPKSGHDTVSWYQQALGQGPQFIFQYYEEEERQRGNFPDRFSGHQFPNYSSELNVNALLLGDSALYLCASSLFGPGGNTGELFFGEGSRLTVL.

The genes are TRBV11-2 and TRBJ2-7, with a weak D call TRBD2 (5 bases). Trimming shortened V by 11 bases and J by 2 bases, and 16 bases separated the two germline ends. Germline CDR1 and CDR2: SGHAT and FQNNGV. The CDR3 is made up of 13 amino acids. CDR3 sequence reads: CAGTRSGPYEQYF. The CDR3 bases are TGTGCCGGCACCCGGAGCGGACCCTACGAGCAGTACTTC.

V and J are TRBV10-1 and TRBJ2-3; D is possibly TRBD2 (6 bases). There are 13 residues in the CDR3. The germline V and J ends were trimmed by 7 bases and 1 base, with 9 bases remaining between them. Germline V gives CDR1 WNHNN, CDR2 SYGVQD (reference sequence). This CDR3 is CASTASGTDTQYF. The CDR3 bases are TGCGCCAGCACGGCTAGCGGCACAGATACGCAGTATTTT.

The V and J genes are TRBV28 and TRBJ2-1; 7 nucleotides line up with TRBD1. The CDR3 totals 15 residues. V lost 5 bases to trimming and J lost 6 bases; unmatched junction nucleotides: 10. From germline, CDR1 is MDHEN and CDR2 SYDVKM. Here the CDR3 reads CASSPSGTALNEQFF. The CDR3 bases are TGTGCCAGCAGTCCCTCCGGGACAGCCCTCAATGAGCAGTTCTTC.

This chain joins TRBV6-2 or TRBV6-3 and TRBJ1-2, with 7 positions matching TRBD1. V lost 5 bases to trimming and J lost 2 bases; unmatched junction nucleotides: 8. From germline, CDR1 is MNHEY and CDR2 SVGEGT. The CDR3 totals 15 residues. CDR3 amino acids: CASSQSTGTNYGYTF. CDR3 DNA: TGTGCCAGCAGTCAATCGACAGGGACCAACTATGGCTACACCTTC.

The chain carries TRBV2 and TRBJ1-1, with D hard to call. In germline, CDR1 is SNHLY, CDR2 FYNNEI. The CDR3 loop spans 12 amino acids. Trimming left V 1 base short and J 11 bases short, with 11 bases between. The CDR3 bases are TGTGCCAGCAGTGAAGGAAACTTCGGGGCTTTCTTT. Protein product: CASSEGNFGAFF.

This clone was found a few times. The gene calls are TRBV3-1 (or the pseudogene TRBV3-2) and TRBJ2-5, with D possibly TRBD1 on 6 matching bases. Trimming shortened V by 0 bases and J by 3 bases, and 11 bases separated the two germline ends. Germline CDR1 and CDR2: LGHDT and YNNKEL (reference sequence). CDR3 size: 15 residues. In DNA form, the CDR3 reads TGTGCCAGCAGCCAAGAGGACAGCGCTAAAGAGACCCAGTACTTC. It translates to CASSQEDSAKETQYF.

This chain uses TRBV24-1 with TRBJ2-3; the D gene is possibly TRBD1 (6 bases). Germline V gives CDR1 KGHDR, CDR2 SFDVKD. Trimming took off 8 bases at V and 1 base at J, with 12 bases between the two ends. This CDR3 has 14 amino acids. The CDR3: CATTPGDGTDTQYF. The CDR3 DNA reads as TGTGCCACCACTCCAGGGGATGGCACAGATACGCAGTATTTT.

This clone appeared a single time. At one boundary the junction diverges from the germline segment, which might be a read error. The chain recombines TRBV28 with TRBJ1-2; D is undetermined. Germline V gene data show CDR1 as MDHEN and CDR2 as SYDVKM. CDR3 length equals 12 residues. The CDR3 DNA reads TGCGCGGGATTCCATTTCAACTATGGCTACACCTTC. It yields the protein CAGFHFNYGYTF.

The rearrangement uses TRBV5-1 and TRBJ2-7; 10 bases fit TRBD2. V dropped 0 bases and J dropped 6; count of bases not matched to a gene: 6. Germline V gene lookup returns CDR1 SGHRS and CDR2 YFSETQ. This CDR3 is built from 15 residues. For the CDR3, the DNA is TGCGCCAGCAGCTTGGATAGCGGGAGGTTCGCCGAGCAGTACTTC. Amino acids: CASSLDSGRFAEQYF.

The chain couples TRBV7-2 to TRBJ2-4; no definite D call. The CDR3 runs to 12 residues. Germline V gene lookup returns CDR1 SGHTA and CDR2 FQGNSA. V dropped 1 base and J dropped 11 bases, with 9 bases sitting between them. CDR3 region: CASSLGELFQYF. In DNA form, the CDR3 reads TGTGCCAGCAGCTTAGGCGAATTGTTTCAGTACTTC.

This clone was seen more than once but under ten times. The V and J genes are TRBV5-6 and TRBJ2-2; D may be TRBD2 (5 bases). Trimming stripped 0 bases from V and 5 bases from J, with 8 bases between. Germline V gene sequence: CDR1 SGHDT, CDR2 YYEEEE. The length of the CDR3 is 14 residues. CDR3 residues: CASSLGGPTGELFF. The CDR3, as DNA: TGTGCCAGCAGCTTGGGAGGGCCGACCGGGGAGCTGTTTTTT.

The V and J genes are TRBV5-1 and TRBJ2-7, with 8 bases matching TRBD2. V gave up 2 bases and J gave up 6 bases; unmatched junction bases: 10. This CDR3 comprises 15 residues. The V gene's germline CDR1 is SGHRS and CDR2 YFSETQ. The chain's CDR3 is CASSFRTSSGGEQYF. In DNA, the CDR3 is TGCGCCAGCAGCTTCCGGACTAGCTCGGGGGGCGAGCAGTACTTC.

For the CDR3, the DNA is TGTGCCAGCAGCTCACAGGGGTACGAGCAGTACTTC. Translated: CASSSQGYEQYF. The rearrangement uses TRBV7-2 and TRBJ2-7, with 7 bases aligning to TRBD1. This CDR3 has 12 amino acids. The germline V gene encodes CDR1 SGHTA and CDR2 FQGNSA. V lost 4 bases to trimming and J lost 4 bases; unmatched junction nucleotides: 1.

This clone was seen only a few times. The CDR3 DNA reads TGTGCCAGTAGTCGCCGGGACAGGGACGATTCACCCCTCCACTTT. It encodes CASSRRDRDDSPLHF. The rearrangement uses TRBV19 and TRBJ1-6; 9 positions match TRBD1. Unmatched junction bases numbered 7, after V lost 5 bases and J lost 8 bases. There are 15 residues in the CDR3. Germline CDR1 and CDR2: LNHDA and SQIVND (reference sequence). Together with reference TRBV19 and TRBJ1-6, the CDR3 gives the full variable domain: DGGITQSPKYLFRKEGQNVTLSCEQNLNHDAMYWYRQDPGQGLRLIYYSQIVNDFQKGDIAEGYSVSREKKESFPLTVTSAQKNPTAFYLCASSRRDRDDSPLHFGNGTRLTVT.

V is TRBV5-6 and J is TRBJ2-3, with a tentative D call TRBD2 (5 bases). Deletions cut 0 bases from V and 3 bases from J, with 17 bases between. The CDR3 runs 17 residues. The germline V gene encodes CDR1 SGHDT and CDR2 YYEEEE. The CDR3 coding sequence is TGTGCCAGCAGCTTGGTGTCAGCGGCTGGTTGGACAGATACGCAGTATTTT. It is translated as CASSLVSAAGWTDTQYF.

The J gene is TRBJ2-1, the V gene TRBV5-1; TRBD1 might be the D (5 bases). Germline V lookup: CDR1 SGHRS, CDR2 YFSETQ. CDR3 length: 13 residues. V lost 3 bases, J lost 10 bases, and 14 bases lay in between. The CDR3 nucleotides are TGCGCCAGCAGCTGGGTGGGGCGAGGAGAGCAGTTCTTC. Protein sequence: CASSWVGRGEQFF.

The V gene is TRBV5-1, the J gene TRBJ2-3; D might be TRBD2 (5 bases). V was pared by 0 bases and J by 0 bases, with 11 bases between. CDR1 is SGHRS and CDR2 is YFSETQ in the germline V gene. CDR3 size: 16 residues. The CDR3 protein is CASSLGAGTSTDTQYF. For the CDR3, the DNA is TGCGCCAGCAGCTTGGGGGCGGGTACTAGCACAGATACGCAGTATTTT.

The CDR3 loop reads CASSSRTSGSGELFF. As DNA, the CDR3 is TGTGCCAGCAGCTCCCGGACTAGCGGGAGCGGGGAGCTGTTTTTT. This chain joins TRBV7-6 and TRBJ2-2; TRBD2 matches at 13 bases. CDR3 length equals 15 residues. In germline, CDR1 is SGHVS, CDR2 FNYEAQ. The J segment lost 7 bases and the V segment lost 4 bases, leaving 3 bases of the junction unmatched.

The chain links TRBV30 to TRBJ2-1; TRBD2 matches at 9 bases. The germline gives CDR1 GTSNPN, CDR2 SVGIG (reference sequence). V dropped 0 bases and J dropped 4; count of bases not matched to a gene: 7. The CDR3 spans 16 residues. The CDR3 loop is CAWSVGSGGLYNEQFF. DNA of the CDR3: TGTGCCTGGAGTGTGGGTAGCGGGGGCCTTTACAATGAGCAGTTCTTC.

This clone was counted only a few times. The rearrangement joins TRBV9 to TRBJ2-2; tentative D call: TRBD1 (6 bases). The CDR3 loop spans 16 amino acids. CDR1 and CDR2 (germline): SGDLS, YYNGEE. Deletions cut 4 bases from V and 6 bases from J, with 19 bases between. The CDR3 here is CASSPQGKGGAGELFF. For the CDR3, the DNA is TGTGCCAGCAGCCCGCAGGGGAAAGGGGGAGCCGGGGAGCTGTTTTTT. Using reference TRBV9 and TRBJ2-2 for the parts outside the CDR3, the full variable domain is DSGVTQTPKHLITATGQRVTLRCSPRSGDLSVYWYQQSLDQGLQFLIQYYNGEERAKGNILERFSAQQFPDLHSELNLSSLELGDSALYFCASSPQGKGGAGELFFGEGSRLTVL.